The sequence of this T cell receptor (beta chain) was determined in a study of shared clonotypes between healthy human individuals. The table came from immunoSEQ multiplex PCR; TCRdb's copy has only in-frame clones and leaves some out. The table shows 600,000 to 800,000 clones, with around 77% occurring only once. Germline-derived CDR1 and CDR2 are WSHSY and SAAADI. J gave up 9 bases and V 6 bases, and 5 bases lay outside the gene matches. The length of the CDR3 is 12 residues. The chain is built from TRBV10-2 and TRBJ2-3, with 8 bases fitting TRBD1. The sample consisted of memory CD4+ T cells sorted from blood. Subset specified: CD45RA-negative fraction. This sequence originates from a woman in her twenties or thirties in good health. Here the CDR3 DNA reads TGCGCCAGCAGCCCTGACAGGGGAACGCAGTATTTT. This sequence encodes CASSPDRGTQYF.